This T cell receptor beta chain was retrieved from a study of shared clonotypes between healthy human individuals. Study-wide background: Each donor had three CD4 naive, three CD4 memory, two CD8 naive and one CD8 memory plate.

Study results and caveats: Genetic and exposure-history diversity was limited by the small donor number. Memory subsets had estimated richness that was generally smaller than that of naive subsets.

Germline lookup yields CDR1 SGHRS and CDR2 YFSETQ. CDR3 length: 15 amino acids. In regard to this clone: As yet, its antigen is unknown. An end of the junction does not agree with germline; a read error may underlie this. The same CDR3 arises from other DNA sequences in this sample as well.

This table comes from immunoSEQ multiplex PCR, and its TCRdb copy is limited to in-frame clones, with some not included. In the table there are about 1 million clones, around three quarters of which are singletons. This clonotype was sampled from a man aged 18 to 30 in good health. Some clones in this sample may be carry-over from other donors' samples. The chain has TRBV5-1 and TRBJ1-1; D is possibly TRBD1 (6 bases). Sequencing input: memory CD4+ T cells from PBMCs. Subset: CD45RA-negative fraction. CDR3 DNA sequence: TGCGCCAGCAGCGCCCAACAGGGATTTAACACTGAGGCTTTCTTT. Encoded protein: CASSAQQGFNTEAFF.